Shown below are 20 T cell receptor beta chains from a single sample sequenced in a study of metastatic and nonmetastatic thyroid tumors (dated by TCRdb to 2018 to 2020). Preparation of the library involved PCR. The listed sequencing device is Illumina HiSeq 4000. TCRdb reprocessed the public reads (quality trimming at Q25 with fastp, clone calling with MiXCR) and kept in-frame beta chains. In this sample the table shows roughly 40,000 clones, roughly 15% of which occur a single time. The ten most abundant clones make up about 6.8% of the sample. No treatment had been received by any patient before thyroid surgery. The sequencing input was blood. These receptors were collected from a male donor with papillary thyroid cancer or a benign thyroid nodule (not recorded which). Some clones in this sample may be carry-over from other donors' samples.

This clone occurred many times. The chain joins TRBV3-1 to TRBJ2-7, with 8 bases aligning to TRBD1. Germline V gene sequence: CDR1 LGHDT, CDR2 YNNKEL (reference sequence). The V segment lost 8 bases and the J segment 6 bases; nucleotides outside the gene matches: 9. This CDR3 has 13 amino acids. The CDR3 DNA reads as TGTGCCAGCGGCTCCGGGACAGGCCCCGAGCAGTACTTC. Translating gives CASGSGTGPEQYF.

This clone was recorded at least ten times. CDR3 bases: TGTGCCAGCAGTTTACCGGCTAGCGGGGGTACGCAGTATTTT. Amino acids: CASSLPASGGTQYF. The chain has TRBV12-3 or TRBV12-4 and TRBJ2-3; the match to TRBD2 covers 10 bases. The CDR3 spans 14 residues. The V gene end was trimmed by 2 bases and the J gene end by 8 bases; junction bases not matched to a gene: 4.

This clone was seen at least ten times. The chain carries TRBV10-1 and TRBJ2-1; 8 nucleotides match TRBD1. The CDR3 has 17 residues. J gave up 4 bases and V 3 bases, and 11 bases lay outside the gene matches. The germline V gene encodes CDR1 WNHNN and CDR2 SYGVQD (reference sequence). The CDR3 DNA reads as TGCGCCAGCAGTGAAAAATTTCTTCGGGACAGGTACAATGAGCAGTTCTTC. It encodes CASSEKFLRDRYNEQFF.

This clone was seen only a few times. This chain joins TRBV11-1 and TRBJ2-1, with 9 nucleotides matching TRBD2. The germline V gene has CDR1 SGHAT and CDR2 FQDESV (reference sequence). The V and J ends lost 6 bases and 3 bases, in that order; junction bases with no gene match: 6. The CDR3 is 15 amino acids. The CDR3 coding sequence is TGTGCCAGCAGTCATAGCGGGAGTGTCTACAATGAGCAGTTCTTC. Translated, it gives CASSHSGSVYNEQFF. The variable domain in full, completed from reference TRBV11-1 and TRBJ2-1, reads EAEVAQSPRYKITEKSQAVAFWCDPISGHATLYWYRQILGQGPELLVQFQDESVVDDSQLPKDRFSAERLKGVDSTLKIQPAELGDSAMYLCASSHSGSVYNEQFFGPGTRLTVL.

The table lists this clone with many counts. J is TRBJ2-7 and V is TRBV11-1; 13 nucleotides line up with TRBD2. V was clipped by 5 bases and J by 6 bases; unmatched bases: 10. CDR1 and CDR2 from the germline V gene are SGHAT and FQDESV (reference sequence). This CDR3 comprises 16 residues. The CDR3 is CASSHRTGTSGIEQYF. The DNA of the CDR3 is TGTGCCAGCAGCCACCGAACCGGGACTAGCGGGATCGAGCAGTACTTC.

The chain has TRBV5-1 and TRBJ2-2; TRBD2 matches at 9 bases. The germline V gene has CDR1 SGHRS and CDR2 YFSETQ. This CDR3 spans 18 amino acids. Trimming removed 4 bases from V and 6 bases from J; junction bases left unmatched: 16. The CDR3 sequence: CASSTQWATSGSSGELFF. CDR3 nucleotides: TGCGCCAGCAGCACACAGTGGGCGACTAGCGGCAGTTCCGGGGAGCTGTTTTTT.

There are many counts of this clone. The chain couples TRBV5-5 to TRBJ2-7; weak D call: TRBD2 (6 bases). Between the trimmed V and J ends, which lost 4 bases and 1 base, there was a span of 15 bases. CDR1 and CDR2 from the germline V gene are SGHKS and YYEKEE (reference sequence). The length of the CDR3 is 15 residues. The CDR3 nucleotides are TGTGCCAGCAGCCCGACGGGACTGATGTCCTACGAGCAGTACTTC. Protein: CASSPTGLMSYEQYF.

The table lists this clone with many counts. J is TRBJ1-3 and V is TRBV5-6, with D possibly TRBD1 on 6 matching bases. This CDR3 is built from 15 residues. Germline V gene lookup returns CDR1 SGHDT and CDR2 YYEEEE. V lost 2 bases, J lost 2 bases, and 11 bases lay in between. The CDR3 protein is CASSLWGAAGNTIYF. The CDR3 coding sequence is TGTGCCAGCAGCTTATGGGGGGCGGCTGGAAACACCATATATTTT.

By its share, this clone is medium-sized. V gene TRBV6-1 combines with J gene TRBJ1-5; D remains ambiguous. V lost 6 bases to trimming and J lost 0 bases, with 3 bases between them. Per germline, CDR1 MNHNS and CDR2 SASEGT. CDR3 size: 12 residues. In nucleotides, the CDR3 is TGTGCCAGCAGCGATAGCAATCAGCCCCAGCATTTT. This gives the protein CASSDSNQPQHF.

This clone has just a few counts. The chain uses TRBV12-3 or TRBV12-4 and TRBJ2-5, with unresolved D. Trimming took off 4 bases at V and 5 bases at J, with 8 bases between the two ends. CDR3 length: 12 residues. The CDR3 region is CASSSNGETQYF. The CDR3 bases are TGTGCCAGCAGTTCTAACGGGGAGACCCAGTACTTC.

The chain has TRBV28 and TRBJ2-1, with D unresolved. Trimming stripped 3 bases from V and 3 bases from J, with 6 bases between. This CDR3 spans 13 amino acids. Per germline, CDR1 MDHEN and CDR2 SYDVKM. This CDR3 reads CASSFGFYNEQFF. CDR3 DNA sequence: TGTGCCAGCAGTTTCGGGTTCTACAATGAGCAGTTCTTC. Combining the CDR3 with reference TRBV28 and TRBJ2-1 gives the whole variable domain DVKVTQSSRYLVKRTGEKVFLECVQDMDHENMFWYRQDPGLGLRLIYFSYDVKMKEKGDIPEGYSVSREKKERFSLILESASTNQTSMYLCASSFGFYNEQFFGPGTRLTVL.

Sample share makes this clone medium-sized. The rearrangement uses TRBV2 and TRBJ2-7, with no clear D. Trimming cost V 2 bases and J 6 bases, with 8 bases left between them. Germline lookup yields CDR1 SNHLY and CDR2 FYNNEI. The CDR3 has 12 residues. CDR3 coding DNA: TGTGCCAGCAGTGAACTGTTTACCGAGCAGTACTTC. It codes for CASSELFTEQYF.

The table lists this clone with many counts. The gene calls are TRBV3-1 and TRBJ2-2; D may match TRBD1 or TRBD2 (5 bases each). The germline V gene encodes CDR1 LGHDT and CDR2 YNNKEL (reference sequence). V lost 4 bases, J lost 4 bases, and 16 bases lay in between. The CDR3 has 16 amino acids. The CDR3 coding sequence is TGTGCCAGCAGCCCCGGGGCCGGGTCCCTCACCGGGGAGCTGTTTTTT. It yields the protein CASSPGAGSLTGELFF.

This clone came up a few times. The junction differs from germline at one of its ends, possibly a read error. This chain links TRBV10-2 with TRBJ2-7; the D gene could be TRBD1 or TRBD2 (5 bases each). Germline values: CDR1 WSHSY, CDR2 SAAADI. The CDR3 is 15 residues long. The CDR3: CASSDTGTVNDEQYF. CDR3 DNA: TGTGCCAGCAGTGATACCGGGACCGTTAATGACGAGCAGTACTTC.

The table lists this clone with many counts. The V call is TRBV6-1, the J call TRBJ1-6, with D tentatively TRBD1 (5 bases). Germline CDR1 is MNHNS and CDR2 is SASEGT. V was cut by 6 bases and J by 9 bases, with 15 bases left in between. The CDR3 runs to 14 residues. The CDR3 nucleotides read TGTGCCAGCAGGACACAGGCTTTATCTTCACCCCTCCACTTT. Translating gives CASRTQALSSPLHF.

The sample holds many counts of this clone. V gene TRBV7-9 combines with J gene TRBJ2-7; 10 bases fit TRBD1. The CDR3 runs 17 residues. Germline V gives CDR1 SEHNR, CDR2 FQNEAQ (reference sequence). V trimming: 5 bases; J trimming: 2 bases; junction bases outside the gene matches: 12. The CDR3 is CASSPRTGGVLTYEQYF. For the CDR3, the DNA is TGTGCCAGCAGCCCCCGGACAGGGGGTGTTTTAACCTACGAGCAGTACTTC.

J is TRBJ2-1 and V is TRBV11-3, with 7 bases aligning to TRBD2. The CDR3 covers 11 residues. CDR1 is SGHNT, CDR2 YENEEA, per germline. The V and J ends lost 4 bases and 12 bases, in that order; junction bases with no gene match: 3. CDR3 sequence (DNA): TGTGCCAGCAGCTCCGGGACTACGCAGTTCTTC. Translating it yields CASSSGTTQFF.

The chain recombines TRBV20-1 with TRBJ2-1, with TRBD2 matching 8 bases. The V gene's germline CDR1 is DFQATT and CDR2 SNEGSKA (reference sequence). This CDR3 comprises 19 residues. V lost 1 base and J lost 0; bases outside the gene matches: 14. The CDR3 loop is CSARALGIAGTSSYNEQFF. The CDR3 region has the DNA TGCAGTGCTAGAGCCCTCGGCATAGCGGGAACTAGCTCCTACAATGAGCAGTTCTTC.

This clone was seen at least ten times. The chain combines TRBV12-3 or TRBV12-4 with TRBJ2-5; 13 bases are a match to TRBD2. The V gene end was trimmed by 2 bases and the J gene end by 2 bases; junction bases not matched to a gene: 5. The CDR3 runs to 17 residues. The CDR3 DNA sequence: TGTGCCAGCAGTTTAAGGGGGGGACTAGCGGGGCAAGAGACCCAGTACTTC. This sequence encodes CASSLRGGLAGQETQYF.

Turning to this clone: Possible read error: a much larger clone is one base away. The chain combines TRBV7-2 with TRBJ1-6, with D unclear. Germline CDR1 SGHTA, CDR2 FQGNSA. V was cut by 8 bases and J by 10 bases, with 12 bases left in between. CDR3 size: 12 residues. The CDR3 protein is CASGCLSSPLHF. CDR3 DNA: TGTGCCAGCGGATGCCTGAGCTCACCCCTCCACTTT. Combining the CDR3 with reference TRBV7-2 and TRBJ1-6 gives the whole variable domain GAGVSQSPSNKVTEKGKDVELRCDPISGHTALYWYRQSLGQGLEFLIYFQGNSAPDKSGLPSDRFSAERTGGSVSTLTIQRTQQEDSAVYLCASGCLSSPLHFGNGTRLTVT.